One sample yielded the 32 T cell receptor beta chains listed below, sequenced in a study of Ad26.COV2.S vaccination and SARS-CoV-2 variants. Assay used: immunoSEQ multiplex PCR; TCRdb lists only in-frame clones, some missing. The sample has roughly 420,000 clones, 85% to 90% seen once; the top ten hold 3.6%. Treatment given: about 20 received Ad26.COV2.S at low or high dose, single or two shots; several received placebo; per-sample allocation not given. On day 63 after the first injection, vaccine and placebo recipients gave samples. The sample in question was peripheral blood, obtained in a trial of Ad26.COV2.S vaccine versus placebo. The receptor source for this set is a person aged 18 to 65 who received the Ad26.COV2.S COVID-19 vaccine or a placebo.

With respect to this clone: This CDR3 is also generated by other DNA sequences in the sample. The chain combines TRBV7-3 with TRBJ1-1; D not certain. The CDR3 totals 13 residues. The V end lost 1 base, the J end lost 1 base, and 4 bases lay between the germline ends. CDR1 SGHTA and CDR2 FQGTGA come from the germline V gene. The CDR3, as DNA: TGTGCCAGCAGCTTAAGGGGGAACACTGAAGCTTTCTTT. Protein: CASSLRGNTEAFF.

This chain uses TRBV5-8 with TRBJ2-3; no clear D. V was shortened by 1 base and J by 2 bases, with 8 bases between the two germline ends. Per the germline V gene, CDR1 is SGHTS and CDR2 is YDEGEE. The length of the CDR3 is 14 residues. The CDR3 DNA sequence: TGTGCCAGCAGCTTGACGTCAAACACAGATACGCAGTATTTT. Translated, it gives CASSLTSNTDTQYF.

V usage is TRBV9 and J usage is TRBJ1-6; the D gene is possibly TRBD1 (6 bases). Trimming left V 0 bases short and J 0 bases short, with 10 bases between. The CDR3 has 17 residues. Germline CDR1 and CDR2: SGDLS and YYNGEE. The CDR3 spells CASSVEGGSSYNSPLHF. CDR3 nucleotide sequence: TGTGCCAGCAGCGTAGAGGGGGGTAGCTCCTATAATTCACCCCTCCACTTT.

This chain joins TRBV4-1 and TRBJ1-5; D is possibly TRBD1 (6 bases). The CDR3 is 15 amino acids. Germline assignment: CDR1 MGHRA and CDR2 YSYEKL. V lost 4 bases and J lost 4, with 14 bases in between. CDR3 nucleotides: TGCGCCAGCAGCCCGGGGCAGGGGATGAATCAGCCCCAGCATTTT. This codes for CASSPGQGMNQPQHF.

The rearrangement uses TRBV5-1 and TRBJ2-1; 8 bases line up with TRBD2. The V and J ends lost 0 bases and 0 bases, in that order; junction bases with no gene match: 2. Germline values: CDR1 SGHRS, CDR2 YFSETQ. The length of the CDR3 is 16 residues. The CDR3 region has the DNA TGCGCCAGCAGCTTGGACCTAGCGGGCTCCTACAATGAGCAGTTCTTC. This sequence encodes CASSLDLAGSYNEQFF.

As for this clone: Other DNA sequences in this sample translate to the same CDR3. The CDR3 loop reads CASSIRRSYEQYF. The CDR3 nucleotides read TGTGCCAGTAGTATACGGCGAAGCTACGAGCAGTACTTC. This chain uses TRBV19 with TRBJ2-7, with D unclear. CDR1 LNHDA and CDR2 SQIVND come from the germline V gene (reference sequence). This CDR3 has 13 amino acids. Between the trimmed V and J ends, which lost 2 bases and 3 bases, there was a span of 8 bases.

The V call is TRBV6-1, the J call TRBJ2-5; TRBD2 agrees at 8 bases. Per germline, CDR1 MNHNS and CDR2 SASEGT. Trimming at V came to 1 base and at J to 2 bases, leaving 9 bases not matched to a gene. The CDR3 totals 17 residues. Written as DNA, the CDR3 is TGTGCCAGCAGTGAAGTAACACTAGCGGCTTATCAAGAGACCCAGTACTTC. As protein: CASSEVTLAAYQETQYF.

The CDR3 loop is CAISRTSGDYNEQFF. The CDR3 region has the DNA TGTGCCATCAGTAGGACTAGCGGGGACTACAATGAGCAGTTCTTC. This rearrangement joins TRBV10-3 to TRBJ2-1; 12 bases match TRBD2. Germline V gene data show CDR1 as ENHRY and CDR2 as SYGVKD. V dropped 5 bases and J dropped 3; count of bases not matched to a gene: 2. The CDR3 spans 15 residues.

The genes are TRBV30 and TRBJ1-1; 8 bases fit TRBD1. The V gene's germline CDR1 is GTSNPN and CDR2 SVGIG (reference sequence). The CDR3 totals 13 residues. With 3 bases clipped from V and 3 bases from J, the junction kept 3 bases outside the gene matches. CDR3: CAWRSGGHTEAFF. The CDR3 DNA reads as TGTGCCTGGAGGTCAGGGGGCCACACTGAAGCTTTCTTT.

This chain uses TRBV6-1 with TRBJ2-2; 8 positions agree with TRBD2. Germline values: CDR1 MNHNS, CDR2 SASEGT. The CDR3 has 16 amino acids. Trimming took 2 bases from V and 3 from J; bases not matched to a gene: 5. The CDR3 DNA reads as TGTGCCAGCAGTGAAATGTCGGGGGGGGACACCGGGGAGCTGTTTTTT. It is translated as CASSEMSGGDTGELFF.

J is TRBJ2-7 and V is TRBV29-1; 8 nucleotides align to TRBD2. There are 17 residues in the CDR3. The V gene's germline CDR1 is SQVTM and CDR2 ANQGSEA. Unmatched junction bases numbered 14, after V lost 0 bases and J lost 4 bases. This chain's CDR3 is CSVEDRGLAGATYEQYF. The DNA of the CDR3 is TGCAGCGTTGAAGATCGAGGCCTAGCGGGCGCCACATACGAGCAGTACTTC.

This clone occurred once. The V and J genes are TRBV28 and TRBJ2-1; D might be TRBD2 (6 bases). This CDR3 has 17 amino acids. The ends were cut back, 3 bases at V and 0 bases at J, with 15 bases in the middle. The V gene's germline CDR1 is MDHEN and CDR2 SYDVKM. The CDR3 DNA sequence: TGTGCCAGCAGTTTTGTGTCGCCCGGGAGCTCCTACAATGAGCAGTTCTTC. Its protein product is CASSFVSPGSSYNEQFF.

The V gene is TRBV9, the J gene TRBJ2-3; TRBD2 matches at 8 bases. In germline, CDR1 is SGDLS, CDR2 YYNGEE. The J segment lost 2 bases and the V segment lost 0 bases, leaving 5 bases of the junction unmatched. The CDR3 loop spans 16 amino acids. CDR3 bases: TGTGCCAGCAGCGTAGGTCACGGGGGGGCCACAGATACGCAGTATTTT. This gives the protein CASSVGHGGATDTQYF.

This rearrangement joins TRBV7-2 to TRBJ1-3; D possibly corresponds to TRBD1 (6 bases). CDR3 length: 16 residues. Germline CDR1 and CDR2: SGHTA and FQGNSA. V lost 0 bases and J 0 bases, leaving 9 bases between the germline ends. CDR3 nucleotides: TGTGCCAGCAGCTTAGCCCACAGGGACTCTGGAAACACCATATATTTT. Amino acid sequence: CASSLAHRDSGNTIYF.

The chain employs TRBV7-2 and TRBJ2-5; 10 nucleotides line up with TRBD1. Germline CDR1 is SGHTA and CDR2 is FQGNSA. The CDR3 runs to 14 residues. The V and J ends lost 3 bases and 4 bases, in that order; junction bases with no gene match: 2. DNA of the CDR3: TGTGCCAGCAGCTTGGACAGGGGGACAGAGACCCAGTACTTC. Residues: CASSLDRGTETQYF. Supplemented by reference TRBV7-2 and TRBJ2-5, the full variable domain reads GAGVSQSPSNKVTEKGKDVELRCDPISGHTALYWYRQSLGQGLEFLIYFQGNSAPDKSGLPSDRFSAERTGGSVSTLTIQRTQQEDSAVYLCASSLDRGTETQYFGPGTRLLVL.

This rearrangement joins TRBV6-5 to TRBJ1-1, with D possibly TRBD1 on 5 matching bases. CDR1 and CDR2 (germline): MNHEY, SVGAGI. This CDR3 has 14 residues. Trimming cost V 6 bases and J 7 bases, with 18 bases left between them. The CDR3 sequence is CASSKDTQVGEAFF. The CDR3 DNA reads as TGTGCCAGCAGCAAGGACACCCAGGTGGGTGAAGCTTTCTTT.

The genes are TRBV27 and TRBJ2-7; no definite D call. Germline CDR1 MNHEY, CDR2 SMNVEV (reference sequence). V lost 2 bases and J 1 base, leaving 12 bases between the germline ends. The CDR3 length is 15 residues. CDR3 DNA sequence: TGTGCCAGCAGTTTAGGGTCAATCCCTTCCTACGAGCAGTACTTC. Translated: CASSLGSIPSYEQYF.

The J gene is TRBJ2-7, the V gene TRBV19; D is possibly TRBD1 (6 bases). V lost 3 bases, J lost 2 bases, and 14 bases lay in between. Germline V lookup: CDR1 LNHDA, CDR2 SQIVND (reference sequence). CDR3 length: 15 amino acids. The CDR3 DNA is TGTGCCAGTAGTATTCACCGGGACATCACCTACGAGCAGTACTTC. Translating gives CASSIHRDITYEQYF.

J is TRBJ2-5 and V is TRBV6-2 or TRBV6-3; TRBD2 matches at 14 bases. The trim removed 3 bases at V and 0 bases at J, leaving 6 bases unmatched. This CDR3 has 18 amino acids. Germline CDR1 is MNHEY and CDR2 is SVGEGT. This chain's CDR3 is CASSYGTSGGSYQETQYF. Written as DNA, the CDR3 is TGTGCCAGCAGTTATGGGACTAGCGGGGGTTCGTACCAAGAGACCCAGTACTTC.

The gene calls are TRBV10-3 and TRBJ2-2; the D gene is possibly TRBD1 (5 bases). V dropped 3 bases and J dropped 7 bases, with 9 bases sitting between them. Germline assignment: CDR1 ENHRY and CDR2 SYGVKD. The CDR3 extends over 13 amino acids. CDR3 sequence (DNA): TGTGCCATCAGTGAACAGGTTGGCGGGGAGCTGTTTTTT. This translates into CAISEQVGGELFF.

This clone was counted once. The chain is built from TRBV7-2 and TRBJ2-6; D not certain. Germline loops: CDR1 SGHTA, CDR2 FQGNSA. V shed 11 bases and J shed 0 bases, with 8 bases lying between them. The CDR3 spans 13 residues. CDR3 loop: CAGSYSGANVLTF. CDR3 nucleotides: TGTGCCGGTTCATACTCTGGGGCCAACGTCCTGACTTTC. Full variable domain (missing parts from reference TRBV7-2 and TRBJ2-6): GAGVSQSPSNKVTEKGKDVELRCDPISGHTALYWYRQSLGQGLEFLIYFQGNSAPDKSGLPSDRFSAERTGGSVSTLTIQRTQQEDSAVYLCAGSYSGANVLTFGAGSRLTVL.

The chain combines TRBV3-1 (or the pseudogene TRBV3-2) with TRBJ1-2; 8 positions agree with TRBD1. CDR3 size: 12 residues. Germline-derived CDR1 and CDR2 are LGHDT and YNNKEL (reference sequence). Unmatched junction bases numbered 1, after V lost 3 bases and J lost 7 bases. The CDR3 bases are TGTGCCAGCAGCCACACAGGGGGTGGCTACACCTTC. This codes for CASSHTGGGYTF.

The V and J genes are TRBV29-1 and TRBJ1-1; D gene uncertain. Germline lookup yields CDR1 SQVTM and CDR2 ANQGSEA. Trimming removed 6 bases at V and 1 base at J, with 12 bases between. The CDR3 covers 13 residues. CDR3 sequence reads: CSVSDKTNTEAFF. The DNA of the CDR3 is TGCAGCGTGTCCGACAAGACGAACACTGAAGCTTTCTTT.

V usage is TRBV30 and J usage is TRBJ1-2, with D uncertain. Trimming took 2 bases from V and 4 from J, leaving 14 bases between them. Germline CDR1 is GTSNPN and CDR2 is SVGIG (reference sequence). The CDR3 contains 14 residues. The CDR3 DNA sequence: TGTGCCTGGAGTCCTTTCTCGGAGGGCTATGGCTACACCTTC. Protein product: CAWSPFSEGYGYTF.

The chain carries TRBV20-1 and TRBJ1-2; D uncertain. The germline gives CDR1 DFQATT, CDR2 SNEGSKA (reference sequence). The CDR3 is made up of 11 amino acids. V was trimmed by 4 bases and J by 0 bases, leaving 3 bases between them. Here the CDR3 reads CSATPNYGYTF. The CDR3 bases are TGCAGTGCTACCCCTAACTATGGCTACACCTTC.

The V and J genes are TRBV4-1 and TRBJ2-1; D not certain. Germline V lookup: CDR1 MGHRA, CDR2 YSYEKL. The CDR3 extends over 11 amino acids. Deletions cut 6 bases from V and 4 bases from J, with 4 bases between. This CDR3 reads CASRGYNEQFF. CDR3 sequence (DNA): TGCGCCAGCAGGGGTTACAATGAGCAGTTCTTC.

V is TRBV5-8 and J is TRBJ2-3, with D unclear. The CDR3 spans 17 residues. From germline, CDR1 is SGHTS and CDR2 YDEGEE. V lost 0 bases and J lost 0, with 14 bases in between. This chain's CDR3 is CASSLGASRFSTDTQYF. CDR3 sequence (DNA): TGTGCCAGCAGCTTGGGAGCGAGTAGGTTTAGCACAGATACGCAGTATTTT.

The V and J genes are TRBV19 and TRBJ2-3; D not resolved. V was pared by 1 base and J by 8 bases, with 4 bases between. CDR1 and CDR2 (germline): LNHDA, SQIVND (reference sequence). The CDR3 has 11 amino acids. The CDR3 loop is CASSIGRTQYF. CDR3 in DNA: TGTGCCAGTAGTATAGGGCGTACGCAGTATTTT.

Only one count was recorded for this clone. The chain carries TRBV10-3 and TRBJ2-5; D remains ambiguous. The V and J ends lost 4 bases and 0 bases respectively, with 6 bases between them. Germline V gene data show CDR1 as ENHRY and CDR2 as SYGVKD. This CDR3 is 13 amino acids long. CDR3 amino acids: CAISAKDQETQYF. DNA for the CDR3: TGTGCCATCAGTGCGAAGGACCAAGAGACCCAGTACTTC.

The gene calls are TRBV7-9 and TRBJ2-7, with D perhaps matching TRBD1 (6 bases). CDR1 is SEHNR and CDR2 is FQNEAQ in the germline V gene (reference sequence). The CDR3 covers 16 residues. V was pared by 1 base and J by 2 bases, with 15 bases between. The CDR3 protein is CASSLDPGHPTYEQYF. The CDR3 DNA sequence: TGTGCCAGCAGCTTAGACCCGGGACACCCTACCTACGAGCAGTACTTC.

The gene calls are TRBV28 and TRBJ2-1, with D possibly TRBD2 on 5 matching bases. The CDR3 runs to 13 residues. V lost 3 bases, J lost 8 bases, and 11 bases lay in between. In germline, CDR1 is MDHEN, CDR2 SYDVKM. The CDR3 nucleotides read TGTGCCAGCAGTTTGAGGGATGGCGATGAGCAGTTCTTC. Amino acids: CASSLRDGDEQFF. Drawing the rest from reference TRBV28 and TRBJ2-1, the complete variable domain is DVKVTQSSRYLVKRTGEKVFLECVQDMDHENMFWYRQDPGLGLRLIYFSYDVKMKEKGDIPEGYSVSREKKERFSLILESASTNQTSMYLCASSLRDGDEQFFGPGTRLTVL.

The chain uses TRBV9 and TRBJ1-1, with D unclear. The CDR3 is 14 amino acids. Trimming took off 0 bases at V and 1 base at J, with 7 bases between the two ends. In germline, CDR1 is SGDLS, CDR2 YYNGEE. In DNA form, the CDR3 reads TGTGCCAGCAGCGTAGAAGGCGGGAACACTGAAGCTTTCTTT. Translated, it gives CASSVEGGNTEAFF.